One sample yielded the 23 T cell receptor beta chains listed below, sequenced in a study of cytomegalovirus exposure and HLA in healthy donors. This PCR relied on a set of 60 Vbeta primers and 13 Jbeta primers. Generated by immunoSEQ multiplex PCR, the TCRdb table keeps only in-frame clones and is missing some. The sample table includes tens of thousands of clones. Sample: PBMCs. Source of these receptors: a male donor in good health and CMV-seropositive.

Concerning this clone itself: Distinct nucleotide sequences in the sample also encode this CDR3. The chain is built from TRBV7-2 and TRBJ1-1; 7 bases fit TRBD1. Unmatched junction bases numbered 3, after V lost 2 bases and J lost 6 bases. This CDR3 spans 13 amino acids. Germline values: CDR1 SGHTA, CDR2 FQGNSA. The CDR3 DNA reads as TGTGCCAGCAGCTTAAGGCAGGGGGCTGAAGCTTTCTTT. This sequence encodes CASSLRQGAEAFF.

V is TRBV4-1 and J is TRBJ1-1, with D tentatively TRBD1 (6 bases). Between the trimmed V and J ends, which lost 0 bases and 11 bases, there was a span of 16 bases. The CDR3 consists of 14 residues. From germline, CDR1 is MGHRA and CDR2 YSYEKL. DNA of the CDR3: TGCGCCAGCAGCCAAGATAAAGGGACACCTGGGGCTTTCTTT. Translating it yields CASSQDKGTPGAFF.

DNA of the CDR3: TGTGCCAGCAGTTCACAGGGATGGAATGAGCAGTTCTTC. The encoded protein is CASSSQGWNEQFF. The rearrangement uses TRBV28 and TRBJ2-1; D is possibly TRBD1 (6 bases). The CDR3 has 13 amino acids. Germline V gene sequence: CDR1 MDHEN, CDR2 SYDVKM. Trimming removed 4 bases from V and 7 bases from J, with 11 bases in between.

The chain uses TRBV4-2 and TRBJ2-2; TRBD2 aligns across 11 bases. The CDR3 is made up of 17 amino acids. The germline V gene encodes CDR1 LGHNA and CDR2 YNFKEQ. Germline trimming cut 3 bases from V and 5 bases from J; bases unmatched to any gene: 8. CDR3 in amino acids: CASSHSLAGVVTGELFF. The CDR3 bases are TGTGCCAGCAGCCACTCACTAGCGGGGGTAGTTACCGGGGAGCTGTTTTTT.

The chain is built from TRBV28 and TRBJ1-2; D possibly corresponds to TRBD1 (5 bases). Trimming took 5 bases from V and 3 from J, leaving 13 bases between them. The CDR3 spans 14 residues. Germline loops: CDR1 MDHEN, CDR2 SYDVKM. The chain's CDR3 is CASSKRRGDYGYTF. CDR3 sequence (DNA): TGTGCCAGCAGTAAGCGTCGGGGGGACTATGGCTACACCTTC.

The chain is built from TRBV7-2 and TRBJ1-5, with D possibly being TRBD1 (5 bases). Germline V gives CDR1 SGHTA, CDR2 FQGNSA. There are 14 residues in the CDR3. Trimming left V 7 bases short and J 2 bases short, with 12 bases between. The CDR3 bases are TGTGCCAGCAAACCGGGGGGGGGCAATCAGCCCCAGCATTTT. Encoded protein: CASKPGGGNQPQHF.

The genes are TRBV5-6 and TRBJ1-3, with 9 positions matching TRBD1. The trim removed 4 bases at V and 2 bases at J, leaving 4 bases unmatched. This CDR3 comprises 15 residues. Germline loops: CDR1 SGHDT, CDR2 YYEEEE. CDR3 sequence reads: CASSRGTGTGNTIYF. In DNA, the CDR3 is TGTGCCAGCAGCCGAGGGACAGGGACTGGAAACACCATATATTTT.

The rearrangement links TRBV29-1 to TRBJ1-1; 8 bases fit TRBD1. V dropped 2 bases and J dropped 9; count of bases not matched to a gene: 8. The length of the CDR3 is 13 residues. Germline CDR1 SQVTM, CDR2 ANQGSEA. The CDR3 bases are TGCAGCGTTGAACCCCAAGGACAGGGTCAAGCTTTCTTT. It yields the protein CSVEPQGQGQAFF. The full variable domain, with the rest looked up from reference TRBV29-1 and TRBJ1-1, is SAVISQKPSRDICQRGTSLTIQCQVDSQVTMMFWYRQQPGQSLTLIATANQGSEATYESGFVIDKFPISRPNLTFSTLTVSNMSPEDSSIYLCSVEPQGQGQAFFGQGTRLTVV.

The genes are TRBV7-6 and TRBJ1-1; 7 nucleotides line up with TRBD1. V shed 1 base, J shed 2 bases, and the junction held 4 bases outside the gene matches. Germline assignment: CDR1 SGHVS and CDR2 FNYEAQ. This CDR3 is 15 amino acids long. The CDR3 spells CASSLGTGSNTEAFF. The CDR3 bases are TGTGCCAGCAGCTTAGGGACAGGCAGCAACACTGAAGCTTTCTTT.

The chain recombines TRBV7-9 with TRBJ1-2; perhaps TRBD1 as D (6 bases). Trimming shortened V by 5 bases and J by 6 bases, and 10 bases separated the two germline ends. In germline, CDR1 is SEHNR, CDR2 FQNEAQ (reference sequence). This CDR3 comprises 12 residues. The CDR3 DNA is TGTGCCAGCAGCGTACAGGGTGATGGCTACACCTTC. This codes for CASSVQGDGYTF.

The CDR3 region is CASSSGGTGRNTQYF. For the CDR3, the DNA is TGTGCCAGCAGCTCCGGCGGGACAGGGAGGAATACGCAGTATTTT. V usage is TRBV7-3 and J usage is TRBJ2-3; 9 positions agree with TRBD1. Germline V gives CDR1 SGHTA, CDR2 FQGTGA. After removal of 4 bases from V and 7 bases from J, the junction contained 9 bases not matched to a gene. This CDR3 is built from 15 residues.

V is TRBV29-1 and J is TRBJ1-1, with D perhaps matching TRBD1 (5 bases). CDR1 and CDR2 from the germline V gene are SQVTM and ANQGSEA. CDR3 size: 11 residues. V was pared by 8 bases and J by 7 bases, with 14 bases between. The CDR3 here is CSTTDSDEAFF. The CDR3 region has the DNA TGCAGCACAACCGACAGTGATGAAGCTTTCTTT.

The rearrangement joins TRBV10-3 to TRBJ2-7; 10 bases match TRBD1. Germline CDR1 and CDR2: ENHRY and SYGVKD. This CDR3 spans 14 amino acids. J was trimmed by 5 bases and V by 6 bases; bases with no gene match: 7. CDR3 nucleotide sequence: TGTGCCATCAGGGGGACAGGGGAAATGAACGAGCAGTACTTC. Translated: CAIRGTGEMNEQYF.

The chain combines TRBV2 with TRBJ1-1; weak D call: TRBD1 (5 bases). In germline, CDR1 is SNHLY, CDR2 FYNNEI. CDR3 length: 12 residues. Trimming cost V 8 bases and J 4 bases, with 11 bases left between them. CDR3 sequence: CASAQGSTEAFF. DNA of the CDR3: TGTGCCAGCGCTCAGGGAAGCACTGAAGCTTTCTTT.

The chain employs TRBV4-3 and TRBJ1-2, with unresolved D. Per the germline V gene, CDR1 is LGHNA and CDR2 is YSLEER. The CDR3 extends over 14 amino acids. The V and J ends lost 3 bases and 0 bases respectively, with 8 bases between them. The CDR3 spells CASSHRGTNYGYTF. CDR3 bases: TGCGCCAGCAGCCACAGAGGTACTAACTATGGCTACACCTTC.

V usage is TRBV29-1 and J usage is TRBJ1-4, with D perhaps TRBD1 (5 bases). This CDR3 has 15 residues. V lost 4 bases and J 3 bases, leaving 15 bases between the germline ends. In germline, CDR1 is SQVTM, CDR2 ANQGSEA. CDR3 region: CSVGAQGWANEKLFF. The CDR3 DNA sequence: TGCAGCGTTGGGGCTCAGGGTTGGGCTAATGAAAAACTGTTTTTT.

The V gene is TRBV6-6, the J gene TRBJ2-7; no definite D call. Trimming shortened V by 2 bases and J by 2 bases, and 13 bases separated the two germline ends. This CDR3 spans 15 amino acids. CDR1 and CDR2 from the germline V gene are MNHNY and SVGAGI (reference sequence). The DNA of the CDR3 is TGTGCCAGCAGTTACAGTGCAGGTTTTACCTACGAGCAGTACTTC. As protein: CASSYSAGFTYEQYF.

The chain uses TRBV7-9 and TRBJ1-1; TRBD1 matches at 7 bases. The CDR3 consists of 14 residues. Germline CDR1 and CDR2: SEHNR and FQNEAQ (reference sequence). Unmatched junction bases numbered 12, after V lost 10 bases and J lost 4 bases. The CDR3 loop reads CATAILDRITEAFF. DNA of the CDR3: TGTGCCACCGCAATTCTGGACAGGATCACTGAAGCTTTCTTT. The variable domain in full, completed from reference TRBV7-9 and TRBJ1-1, reads DTGVSQNPRHKITKRGQNVTFRCDPISEHNRLYWYRQTLGQGPEFLTYFQNEAQLEKSRLLSDRFSAERPKGSFSTLEIQRTEQGDSAMYLCATAILDRITEAFFGQGTRLTVV.

CDR3 residues: CASSLESPGGRTEAFF. CDR3 coding DNA: TGTGCCAGCAGCTTAGAATCCCCAGGGGGACGCACTGAAGCTTTCTTT. The genes are TRBV11-2 and TRBJ1-1, with 7 positions matching TRBD1. CDR1 SGHAT and CDR2 FQNNGV come from the germline V gene. The CDR3 is 16 residues long. Unmatched junction bases numbered 8, after V lost 0 bases and J lost 4 bases.

The chain joins TRBV15 to TRBJ1-1; 7 bases align to TRBD1. This CDR3 spans 14 amino acids. Trimming removed 3 bases from V and 10 bases from J; junction bases left unmatched: 11. Per germline, CDR1 LNHNV and CDR2 YYDKDF (reference sequence). Written as DNA, the CDR3 is TGTGCCACCAGCAGGGTCCAAACAGGGGCTGTAGCTTTCTTT. Amino acids: CATSRVQTGAVAFF.

The CDR3 region has the DNA TGTGCCAGCAGTGTTAACAGTGACAATGAGCAGTTCTTC. Its protein product is CASSVNSDNEQFF. This sequence joins TRBV9 and TRBJ2-1, with D unclear. Germline V gene lookup returns CDR1 SGDLS and CDR2 YYNGEE. The CDR3 has 13 residues. V gave up 5 bases and J gave up 5 bases, with 11 bases separating them.

This chain uses TRBV6-4 with TRBJ1-1; no clear D. Germline loops: CDR1 MRHNA, CDR2 SNTAGT. There are 13 residues in the CDR3. The ends were cut back, 4 bases at V and 2 bases at J, with 8 bases in the middle. The CDR3 sequence: CASSAESNTEAFF. CDR3 bases: TGTGCCAGCAGTGCTGAGTCTAACACTGAAGCTTTCTTT.

This chain joins TRBV5-6 and TRBJ2-4; TRBD1 matches 10 bases. The CDR3 loop spans 14 amino acids. Germline trimming cut 1 base from V and 16 bases from J; bases unmatched to any gene: 11. In germline, CDR1 is SGHDT, CDR2 YYEEEE. The CDR3 DNA is TGTGCCAGCAGCTTGATGACTACGGGACAGGGGCTCTACTTC. Protein sequence: CASSLMTTGQGLYF.